This T cell receptor beta chain comes out of a study of T cell responses to AZD1222 COVID-19 vaccine. TCRdb keeps only in-frame clones here, not all; method: immunoSEQ multiplex PCR. Among roughly 110,000 clones listed, about 89% were seen once. CDR1 LGHNA and CDR2 YNFKEQ come from the germline V gene. This CDR3 has 12 amino acids. Trimming cost V 0 bases and J 9 bases, with 6 bases left between them. The V call is TRBV4-2, the J call TRBJ2-1, with unresolved D. The sample here was peripheral blood, taken on day 0 of AZD1222 vaccination. The TCR sequence derives from an adult in good health. CDR3 residues: CASSQEIGEQFF. CDR3 DNA sequence: TGTGCCAGCAGCCAAGAAATAGGTGAGCAGTTCTTC.